The 15 T cell receptor beta chains below were found in one sample sequenced in a study of cytomegalovirus exposure and HLA in healthy donors. The primer mix had 60 Vbeta and 13 Jbeta primers. Libraries were prepared by immunoSEQ multiplex PCR; TCRdb keeps only in-frame clonotypes and omits some of them. The table includes around 150,000 clones, 65% to 85% detected once. Sequenced material: PBMCs. Receptors originate from a woman aged 18-29 years in good health and CMV-seronegative.

V usage is TRBV28 and J usage is TRBJ2-2; no firm D call. Germline lookup yields CDR1 MDHEN and CDR2 SYDVKM. The CDR3 contains 15 residues. V was cut by 7 bases and J by 5 bases, with 17 bases left in between. CDR3 protein: CASTGMRILTGELFF. For the CDR3, the DNA is TGTGCCAGCACCGGTATGAGAATTTTGACCGGGGAGCTGTTTTTT.

The chain uses TRBV5-1 and TRBJ1-6; possible D gene TRBD1, 5 bases. Germline CDR1 reads SGHRS; CDR2 reads YFSETQ. Trimming left V 6 bases short and J 9 bases short, with 16 bases between. CDR3 length equals 14 residues. CDR3 sequence reads: CASNQGRTGSPLHF. The CDR3 DNA sequence: TGCGCCAGCAACCAGGGTAGAACAGGTTCACCCCTCCACTTT.

The genes are TRBV7-2 and TRBJ1-5, with unresolved D. V was cut by 4 bases and J by 2 bases, with 12 bases left in between. The germline CDR1 and CDR2 sequences are SGHTA and FQGNSA. This CDR3 is built from 15 residues. CDR3 nucleotide sequence: TGTGCCAGCAGCTACAGCCTCTTAGGCAATCAGCCCCAGCATTTT. This codes for CASSYSLLGNQPQHF.

The rearrangement joins TRBV4-1 to TRBJ2-7, with 8 bases identical to TRBD1. The CDR3 is made up of 15 amino acids. Germline trimming cut 3 bases from V and 6 bases from J; bases unmatched to any gene: 10. Germline V lookup: CDR1 MGHRA, CDR2 YSYEKL. As DNA, the CDR3 is TGCGCCAGCAGCCACACCCGGACAGGGCCTAGCGAGCAGTACTTC. This sequence encodes CASSHTRTGPSEQYF.

The genes are TRBV7-2 and TRBJ1-1; 7 bases align to TRBD1. The CDR3 extends over 13 amino acids. CDR1 is SGHTA and CDR2 is FQGNSA in the germline V gene. Unmatched junction bases numbered 3, after V lost 5 bases and J lost 3 bases. The CDR3 DNA reads TGTGCCAGCAGCCCCAGGGGGGACACTGAAGCTTTCTTT. Translated: CASSPRGDTEAFF.

This clone appeared once. The chain has TRBV30 and TRBJ1-2, with 7 positions matching TRBD1. This CDR3 region has 14 residues. J was trimmed by 8 bases and V by 2 bases; bases with no gene match: 11. Per germline, CDR1 GTSNPN and CDR2 SVGIG (reference sequence). The CDR3, as DNA: TGTGCCTGGAGTAGGTCCAGACAGGGTAGGGGCTACACCTTC. Protein: CAWSRSRQGRGYTF.

This chain connects TRBV5-4 to TRBJ2-2; TRBD2 is a possible D gene (6 bases). The CDR3 length is 15 residues. Trimming pared 0 bases from V and 5 bases from J, leaving 11 bases between. Germline values: CDR1 SGHNT, CDR2 YYREEE (reference sequence). DNA for the CDR3: TGTGCCAGCAGCTTGGATGGCGGGGCTACCGGGGAGCTGTTTTTT. Amino acid sequence: CASSLDGGATGELFF.

This rearrangement joins TRBV13 to TRBJ2-7; D unclear. This CDR3 comprises 13 residues. CDR1 and CDR2 (germline): PRHDT, FYEKMQ (reference sequence). Trimming pared 3 bases from V and 0 bases from J, leaving 6 bases between. CDR3 protein: CASSLHSSYEQYF. The CDR3 DNA is TGTGCCAGCAGCTTGCACAGCTCCTACGAGCAGTACTTC.

The gene calls are TRBV5-1 and TRBJ2-7, with 13 bases lining up with TRBD2. With V trimmed by 0 bases and J by 6 bases, 6 bases remained unmatched. Germline CDR1 reads SGHRS; CDR2 reads YFSETQ. The CDR3 is 16 residues long. The CDR3 nucleotides read TGCGCCAGCAGCTTGGTCCCCACTAGCGGGGGGGGCGAGCAGTACTTC. It specifies CASSLVPTSGGGEQYF. Variable domain in full (rest from reference TRBV5-1 and TRBJ2-7): KAGVTQTPRYLIKTRGQQVTLSCSPISGHRSVSWYQQTPGQGLQFLFEYFSETQRNKGNFPGRFSGRQFSNSRSEMNVSTLELGDSALYLCASSLVPTSGGGEQYFGPGTRLTVT.

This rearrangement joins TRBV7-2 to TRBJ1-6; TRBD1 might be the D (5 bases). V lost 3 bases to trimming and J lost 14 bases, with 11 bases between them. CDR3 length equals 12 residues. The germline gives CDR1 SGHTA, CDR2 FQGNSA. The CDR3 sequence: CASSLEGRALHF. In nucleotides, the CDR3 is TGTGCCAGCAGCTTGGAGGGGCGAGCCCTCCACTTT.

The rearrangement joins TRBV5-1 to TRBJ1-1, with a weak D call TRBD1 (5 bases). In germline, CDR1 is SGHRS, CDR2 YFSETQ. V dropped 4 bases and J dropped 5 bases, with 9 bases sitting between them. CDR3 length equals 12 residues. This chain's CDR3 is CASSVGATEAFF. The CDR3 DNA follows: TGCGCCAGCAGCGTAGGGGCGACTGAAGCTTTCTTT.

The chain couples TRBV11-2 to TRBJ2-7; the match to TRBD2 covers 7 bases. J lost 0 bases, V lost 5 bases, and 7 bases had no gene match. The CDR3 has 15 residues. CDR1 SGHAT and CDR2 FQNNGV come from the germline V gene. CDR3: CASSPGGRSSYEQYF. The CDR3 nucleotides are TGTGCCAGCAGCCCCGGGGGGAGGAGCTCCTACGAGCAGTACTTC.

This clone has just one count. The gene calls are TRBV19 and TRBJ1-4; the D gene is possibly TRBD1 (5 bases). Per germline, CDR1 LNHDA and CDR2 SQIVND (reference sequence). The CDR3 runs 16 residues. The V end was cut by 5 bases, the J end by 0 bases, with 13 bases between. DNA for the CDR3: TGTGCCAGTAGTTCGGATCTGACAGCAACTAATGAAAAACTGTTTTTT. As protein: CASSSDLTATNEKLFF.

The V call is TRBV28, the J call TRBJ1-5, with 7 bases fitting TRBD1. CDR3 length: 17 amino acids. V gave up 6 bases and J gave up 2 bases; unmatched junction bases: 13. CDR1 MDHEN and CDR2 SYDVKM come from the germline V gene. The CDR3 DNA reads as TGTGCCAGCAGCCCTACCCAGGGGGATCTAGGCAATCAGCCCCAGCATTTT. Translating it yields CASSPTQGDLGNQPQHF.

This chain uses TRBV7-9 with TRBJ2-7; 8 bases are a match to TRBD1. There are 15 residues in the CDR3. From germline, CDR1 is SEHNR and CDR2 FQNEAQ (reference sequence). Germline trimming cut 5 bases from V and 0 bases from J; bases unmatched to any gene: 6. The DNA of the CDR3 is TGTGCCAGCAGCCTCCCGACAGGGGACTCCTACGAGCAGTACTTC. It translates to CASSLPTGDSYEQYF.